Each of the 29 T cell receptor beta chains below was sequenced from the same sample in a study of control samples from healthy donors and cancer patients. Sequencing was performed with immunoSEQ multiplex PCR; in TCRdb, only in-frame clones are kept and a portion is missing. The sample consists of 90,000 to 150,000 clones, approximately 87% of them appearing once. The sample consisted of blood. The receptors were gathered from a man aged 25-45 years in good health.

This sequence joins TRBV27 and TRBJ1-1; 7 positions match TRBD1. This CDR3 is built from 13 residues. Trimming removed 6 bases from V and 3 bases from J; junction bases left unmatched: 4. Germline CDR1 is MNHEY and CDR2 is SMNVEV (reference sequence). The CDR3 spells CASRGTEHTEAFF. CDR3 sequence (DNA): TGTGCCAGCAGAGGGACAGAACACACTGAAGCTTTCTTT.

V usage is TRBV13 and J usage is TRBJ1-2; D gene uncertain. V gave up 0 bases and J gave up 5 bases, with 16 bases separating them. The germline V gene has CDR1 PRHDT and CDR2 FYEKMQ (reference sequence). The CDR3 is 16 amino acids. CDR3 sequence reads: CASSLGLREALYGYTF. The CDR3 coding sequence is TGTGCCAGCAGCTTAGGCCTTAGGGAGGCCTTGTATGGCTACACCTTC.

This chain uses TRBV30 with TRBJ1-2; D gene ambiguous. In germline, CDR1 is GTSNPN, CDR2 SVGIG (reference sequence). The V gene lost 1 base and the J gene lost 8 bases, with 14 bases spanning the gap. There are 13 residues in the CDR3. The CDR3 DNA reads TGTGCCTGGAGTGAGGGTGACCTATGGGGCTACACCTTC. Translation: CAWSEGDLWGYTF.

This clone occurred once. The chain joins TRBV6-1 to TRBJ2-3, with TRBD2 matching over 9 bases. Germline V gene data show CDR1 as MNHNS and CDR2 as SASEGT. The CDR3 is made up of 17 amino acids. J lost 1 base, V lost 4 bases, and 9 bases had no gene match. This CDR3 reads CASSGVAGGPGTDTQYF. Here the CDR3 DNA reads TGTGCCAGCAGTGGAGTGGCGGGGGGGCCGGGCACAGATACGCAGTATTTT.

J is TRBJ1-5 and V is TRBV12-3 or TRBV12-4; D gene uncertain. The CDR3 extends over 12 amino acids. The ends were cut back, 5 bases at V and 3 bases at J, with 5 bases in the middle. The DNA of the CDR3 is TGTGCCAGCAGTCCCATCAATCAGCCCCAGCATTTT. Amino acid sequence: CASSPINQPQHF.

The CDR3: CASMGDRRRYGYTF. As DNA, the CDR3 is TGTGCCAGCATGGGAGACAGGAGAAGGTATGGCTACACCTTC. The genes are TRBV2 and TRBJ1-2; possible D gene TRBD1, 6 bases. Germline CDR1 SNHLY, CDR2 FYNNEI. V was trimmed by 7 bases and J by 5 bases, leaving 17 bases between them. CDR3 size: 14 residues.

The V gene is TRBV10-3, the J gene TRBJ1-5, with 9 bases matching TRBD1. Unmatched junction bases numbered 4, after V lost 10 bases and J lost 6 bases. CDR3 length equals 12 residues. Germline V CDR1 and CDR2: ENHRY, SYGVKD. CDR3 sequence (DNA): TGTGCCAGCTCGGGACAGGGTCAGCCCCAGCATTTT. Protein product: CASSGQGQPQHF.

The chain uses TRBV11-3 and TRBJ2-1; no reliable D call. Germline values: CDR1 SGHNT, CDR2 YENEEA. The CDR3 length is 14 residues. V gave up 8 bases and J gave up 0 bases, with 11 bases separating them. CDR3 in DNA: TGTGCCAGCGCCTCCTCGAGCTCCTACAATGAGCAGTTCTTC. This sequence encodes CASASSSSYNEQFF.

This clone was seen more than once but under ten times. Other DNA variants within this sample encode the same CDR3. The V gene is TRBV12-3 or TRBV12-4, the J gene TRBJ1-2; D is perhaps TRBD1 (5 bases). The V and J ends lost 3 bases and 8 bases respectively, with 7 bases between them. The CDR3 has 11 residues. The CDR3 sequence is CASSLGDGYTF. For the CDR3, the DNA is TGTGCCAGCAGTTTGGGGGACGGCTACACCTTC.

The rearrangement links TRBV29-1 to TRBJ1-1; D perhaps matches TRBD1 (5 bases). V was trimmed by 5 bases and J by 2 bases, leaving 12 bases between them. The V gene's germline CDR1 is SQVTM and CDR2 ANQGSEA. The CDR3 runs 13 residues. The CDR3 region is CSVYGGGNTEAFF. CDR3 DNA: TGCAGCGTTTACGGGGGGGGAAACACTGAAGCTTTCTTT.

V usage is TRBV24-1 and J usage is TRBJ2-5; 7 bases fit TRBD2. The CDR3 covers 14 residues. The germline V gene encodes CDR1 KGHDR and CDR2 SFDVKD. V shed 9 bases, J shed 2 bases, and the junction held 8 bases outside the gene matches. The CDR3 nucleotides are TGTGCCACCGGGGGGGGAACATCACAAGAGACCCAGTACTTC. Translated, it gives CATGGGTSQETQYF.

Worth noting for this clone: The CDR3 does not close with the conserved phenylalanine or tryptophan, likely indicating a read error. The J gene is TRBJ2-7, the V gene TRBV27; no clear D gene. Trimming removed 5 bases at V and 0 bases at J, with 20 bases between. This CDR3 spans 17 amino acids. The germline gives CDR1 MNHEY, CDR2 SMNVEV (reference sequence). CDR3 DNA: TGTGCCAGCAGTCCTAGTTATGGGTCAGGTAGCTCCTACGAGCAGTACCTC. Its translation is CASSPSYGSGSSYEQYL.

V and J are TRBV5-6 and TRBJ2-1; TRBD1 agrees at 8 bases. The CDR3 has 14 residues. Trimming cost V 4 bases and J 9 bases; bases outside gene matches: 9. CDR1 is SGHDT and CDR2 is YYEEEE in the germline V gene. The CDR3 bases are TGTGCCAGCAGCGCTGGACAGGGAAGGGGTGAGCAGTTCTTC. Translated, it gives CASSAGQGRGEQFF.

V is TRBV7-2 and J is TRBJ1-3; possible D gene TRBD1, 6 bases. Per germline, CDR1 SGHTA and CDR2 FQGNSA. V was clipped by 5 bases and J by 7 bases, with 12 bases between them. The CDR3 contains 13 residues. This chain's CDR3 is CASSLSGGNTIYF. The CDR3 DNA reads as TGTGCCAGCAGCCTGTCGGGGGGCAACACCATATATTTT. The whole variable domain, remainder taken from reference TRBV7-2 and TRBJ1-3, is GAGVSQSPSNKVTEKGKDVELRCDPISGHTALYWYRQSLGQGLEFLIYFQGNSAPDKSGLPSDRFSAERTGGSVSTLTIQRTQQEDSAVYLCASSLSGGNTIYFGEGSWLTVV.

As DNA, the CDR3 is TGTGCTAGTGGTAGCAGGGTTTTAGGTTCTGGAAACACCATATATTTT. Translating gives CASGSRVLGSGNTIYF. The rearrangement uses TRBV12-5 and TRBJ1-3; TRBD1 is a possible D gene (5 bases). CDR3 size: 16 residues. V shed 5 bases and J shed 1 base, with 15 bases lying between them. Looked up from germline, CDR1 is LGHNT and CDR2 is FRNRAP. The whole variable domain, filled in from reference TRBV12-5 and TRBJ1-3, reads DARVTQTPRHKVTEMGQEVTMRCQPILGHNTVFWYRQTMMQGLELLAYFRNRAPLDDSGMPKDRFSAEMPDATLATLKIQPSEPRDSAVYFCASGSRVLGSGNTIYFGEGSWLTVV.

V gene TRBV10-2 combines with J gene TRBJ1-2; D is ambiguous. The CDR3 contains 14 residues. Germline-derived CDR1 and CDR2 are WSHSY and SAAADI. Trimming removed 0 bases at V and 3 bases at J, with 8 bases between. The chain's CDR3 is CASSESADDYGYTF. DNA for the CDR3: TGCGCCAGCAGTGAGTCCGCGGACGACTATGGCTACACCTTC.

This clone occurred a few times. V is TRBV15 and J is TRBJ2-1, with 9 bases fitting TRBD2. CDR1 is LNHNV and CDR2 is YYDKDF in the germline V gene (reference sequence). The CDR3 sequence is 18 residues long. V lost 0 bases, J lost 5 bases, and 11 bases stayed unmatched. Written as DNA, the CDR3 is TGTGCCACCAGCAGAGATTTAATGGTTGCGGGGGGGAACAATGAGCAGTTCTTC. The encoded protein is CATSRDLMVAGGNNEQFF.

This clone was observed a single time. The rearrangement uses TRBV3-1 (or the pseudogene TRBV3-2) and TRBJ1-5; D is undetermined. Germline-derived CDR1 and CDR2 are LGHDT and YNNKEL (reference sequence). The V end was cut by 4 bases, the J end by 5 bases, with 9 bases between. The CDR3 sequence is 13 residues long. CDR3 nucleotide sequence: TGTGCCAGCAGCCCTTCGAGGGATCAGCCCCAGCATTTT. As protein: CASSPSRDQPQHF.

This clone was observed a few times. CDR3 sequence: CASKSGFGDNQPQHF. In nucleotides, the CDR3 is TGCGCCAGCAAAAGTGGGTTCGGCGACAATCAGCCCCAGCATTTT. The rearrangement joins TRBV10-2 to TRBJ1-5, with D unclear. This CDR3 has 15 amino acids. Germline V lookup: CDR1 WSHSY, CDR2 SAAADI. Trimming shortened V by 7 bases and J by 3 bases, and 16 bases separated the two germline ends.

The gene calls are TRBV3-1 (or the pseudogene TRBV3-2) and TRBJ2-1; 9 bases are shared with TRBD2. In germline, CDR1 is LGHDT, CDR2 YNNKEL (reference sequence). V shed 3 bases, J shed 3 bases, and the junction held 6 bases outside the gene matches. The CDR3 is 16 amino acids. In DNA form, the CDR3 reads TGTGCCAGCAGCCAGCGGGGGGGGTTGCACTACAATGAGCAGTTCTTC. This codes for CASSQRGGLHYNEQFF.

V gene TRBV5-5 combines with J gene TRBJ1-6; D gene ambiguous. The CDR3 is 13 amino acids. Trimming took 1 base from V and 11 from J, leaving 10 bases between them. From germline, CDR1 is SGHKS and CDR2 YYEKEE (reference sequence). As DNA, the CDR3 is TGTGCCAGCAGCTTGATGCAGCCTCCACCCCTCCACTTT. Its translation is CASSLMQPPPLHF.

The chain carries TRBV18 and TRBJ2-7; D perhaps matches TRBD2 (5 bases). Trimming took off 1 base at V and 5 bases at J, with 15 bases between the two ends. This CDR3 contains 15 residues. Germline CDR1 and CDR2: KGHSH and LQKENI. The CDR3 nucleotides are TGTGCCAGCTCACCACAGGGTCCCCGGGGTGACGAGCAGTACTTC. This encodes CASSPQGPRGDEQYF.

The rearrangement joins TRBV7-6 to TRBJ1-1; weak D call: TRBD1 (5 bases). The CDR3 totals 13 residues. CDR1 is SGHVS and CDR2 is FNYEAQ in the germline V gene. Trimming stripped 4 bases from V and 4 bases from J, with 10 bases between. The CDR3 here is CASSSSGATEAFF. The CDR3 DNA reads as TGTGCCAGCAGCTCCTCCGGGGCCACTGAAGCTTTCTTT.

The chain employs TRBV11-2 and TRBJ2-7, with a possible D match to TRBD2 (5 bases). CDR3 length equals 12 residues. V was clipped by 3 bases and J by 7 bases, with 10 bases between them. Germline V lookup: CDR1 SGHAT, CDR2 FQNNGV. The CDR3: CASSFEGREQYV. CDR3 bases: TGTGCCAGCAGCTTTGAGGGTCGTGAGCAGTACGTC.

V is TRBV14 and J is TRBJ2-3; no clear D gene. Germline lookup yields CDR1 SGHDN and CDR2 FVKESK. Trimming took 4 bases from V and 4 from J, leaving 15 bases between them. The CDR3 consists of 15 residues. CDR3 in amino acids: CASSPRIGRSDTQYF. CDR3 sequence (DNA): TGTGCCAGCAGCCCCCGGATAGGCAGGTCAGATACGCAGTATTTT.

The J gene is TRBJ1-6, the V gene TRBV5-1, with 7 nucleotides matching TRBD1. Germline trimming cut 4 bases from V and 0 bases from J; bases unmatched to any gene: 4. Germline V gene data show CDR1 as SGHRS and CDR2 as YFSETQ. CDR3 length equals 16 residues. Written as DNA, the CDR3 is TGCGCCAGCAGCGCGACAGGGAGCTCCTATAATTCACCCCTCCACTTT. Translation gives CASSATGSSYNSPLHF.

The chain combines TRBV10-3 with TRBJ1-5; D is possibly TRBD1 (6 bases). V lost 6 bases and J lost 4, with 10 bases in between. This CDR3 contains 13 residues. CDR1 ENHRY and CDR2 SYGVKD come from the germline V gene. DNA of the CDR3: TGTGCCATCAGCGGAACAGGGAATCAGCCCCAGCATTTT. Residues: CAISGTGNQPQHF.

The chain couples TRBV11-3 to TRBJ2-1; D unresolved. The germline CDR1 and CDR2 sequences are SGHNT and YENEEA. The V and J ends lost 0 bases and 7 bases respectively, with 10 bases between them. This CDR3 is 14 amino acids long. The CDR3 is CASSLDRGLNEQFF. The CDR3 bases are TGTGCCAGCAGCTTAGATAGAGGTTTGAATGAGCAGTTCTTC.

The chain combines TRBV5-1 with TRBJ2-2; possible D gene TRBD1, 6 bases. The CDR3 is 15 amino acids. Germline CDR1 reads SGHRS; CDR2 reads YFSETQ. V was clipped by 3 bases and J by 3 bases, with 12 bases between them. CDR3 loop: CASSSDRSYTGELFF. The CDR3 coding sequence is TGCGCCAGCAGCTCGGACAGATCCTACACCGGGGAGCTGTTTTTT.